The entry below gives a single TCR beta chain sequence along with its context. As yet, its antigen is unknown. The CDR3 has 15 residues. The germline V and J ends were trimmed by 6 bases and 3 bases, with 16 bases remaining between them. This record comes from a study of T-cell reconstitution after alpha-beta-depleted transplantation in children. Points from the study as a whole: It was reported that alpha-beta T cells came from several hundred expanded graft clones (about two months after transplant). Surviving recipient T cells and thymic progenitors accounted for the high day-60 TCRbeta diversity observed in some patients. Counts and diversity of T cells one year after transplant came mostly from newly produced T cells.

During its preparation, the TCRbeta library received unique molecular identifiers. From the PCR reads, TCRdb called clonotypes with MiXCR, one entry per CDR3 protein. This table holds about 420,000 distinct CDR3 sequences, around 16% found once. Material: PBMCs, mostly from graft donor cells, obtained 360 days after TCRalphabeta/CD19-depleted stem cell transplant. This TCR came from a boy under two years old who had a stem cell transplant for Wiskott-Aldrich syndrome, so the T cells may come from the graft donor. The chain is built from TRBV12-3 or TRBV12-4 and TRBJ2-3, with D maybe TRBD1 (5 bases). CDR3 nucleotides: TGTGCCAGCAGCCCTAACAGGCTGGCTACAGATACGCAGTATTTT. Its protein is CASSPNRLATDTQYF.